One sample yielded the 21 T cell receptor beta chains listed below, sequenced in a study of blood T cell repertoires in COVID-19. The table came from immunoSEQ multiplex PCR; TCRdb's copy has only in-frame clones and leaves some out. Here the sample spans some 140,000 clones, 70% to 80% being singletons. The sample comprised peripheral blood. These receptors were collected from a woman aged 70 to 79 with COVID-19, enrolled during active disease.

This clone occurred a few times. The rearrangement links TRBV9 to TRBJ2-2, with TRBD1 identical over 8 bases. Germline CDR1 and CDR2: SGDLS and YYNGEE. Trimming cost V 4 bases and J 3 bases; bases outside gene matches: 11. The CDR3 is 17 amino acids. The CDR3, as DNA: TGTGCCAGCAGCACGAACTTACAGGGGGTCCACACCGGGGAGCTGTTTTTT. Translation: CASSTNLQGVHTGELFF.

In DNA form, the CDR3 reads TGTGCCAGCAGCTTGGCCAACGGGGGGCGCGTGGATGGCTACACCTTC. It specifies CASSLANGGRVDGYTF. The chain employs TRBV5-6 and TRBJ1-2; possible D gene TRBD1, 6 bases. CDR3 length: 16 amino acids. The germline CDR1 and CDR2 sequences are SGHDT and YYEEEE. Trimming took 0 bases from V and 6 from J, leaving 18 bases between them.

The chain combines TRBV5-1 with TRBJ1-4; D is uncertain. Trimming left V 0 bases short and J 4 bases short, with 10 bases between. The CDR3 is 15 amino acids. CDR1 is SGHRS, CDR2 YFSETQ, per germline. CDR3 nucleotide sequence: TGCGCCAGCAGCTTGGGAGCGGAGAATAATGAAAAACTGTTTTTT. Residues: CASSLGAENNEKLFF.

J is TRBJ2-3 and V is TRBV24-1; D unresolved. Germline V gene lookup returns CDR1 KGHDR and CDR2 SFDVKD. Trimming removed 5 bases from V and 3 bases from J, with 11 bases in between. The CDR3 contains 14 residues. The CDR3: CATSAARITDTQYF. In nucleotides, the CDR3 is TGTGCCACCAGTGCGGCTAGAATAACAGATACGCAGTATTTT.

This chain joins TRBV11-2 and TRBJ2-1; unclear D gene. Trimming removed 5 bases at V and 8 bases at J, with 13 bases between. CDR1 is SGHAT, CDR2 FQNNGV, per germline. The CDR3 runs to 13 residues. This CDR3 reads CASSDPVEDEQFF. As DNA, the CDR3 is TGTGCCAGCAGCGATCCAGTTGAGGATGAGCAGTTCTTC.

The sample holds a few counts of this clone. The chain is built from TRBV5-1 and TRBJ2-1, with 13 bases that match TRBD2. CDR3 size: 15 residues. Germline CDR1 is SGHRS and CDR2 is YFSETQ. V gave up 3 bases and J gave up 5 bases; unmatched junction bases: 2. Written as DNA, the CDR3 is TGCGCCAGCAGCTACGGACTAGCGGGGGACAATGAGCAGTTCTTC. Translation gives CASSYGLAGDNEQFF.

The chain combines TRBV4-2 with TRBJ1-4; D not certain. V lost 1 base to trimming and J lost 0 bases, with 6 bases between them. From germline, CDR1 is LGHNA and CDR2 YNFKEQ. The CDR3 has 15 amino acids. The DNA of the CDR3 is TGTGCCAGCAGCCAAGGCGAGGCAACTAATGAAAAACTGTTTTTT. Its translation is CASSQGEATNEKLFF.

The V call is TRBV10-3, the J call TRBJ2-5, with D possibly being TRBD2 (7 bases). The germline CDR1 and CDR2 sequences are ENHRY and SYGVKD. The CDR3 totals 13 residues. Trimming took 7 bases from V and 1 from J, leaving 10 bases between them. Here the CDR3 reads CAITAGAQETQYF. As DNA, the CDR3 is TGTGCCATCACTGCGGGGGCCCAAGAGACCCAGTACTTC.

V is TRBV5-4 and J is TRBJ1-1, with a weak D call TRBD1 (6 bases). The germline CDR1 and CDR2 sequences are SGHNT and YYREEE (reference sequence). The CDR3 has 15 amino acids. Deletions cut 0 bases from V and 4 bases from J, with 13 bases between. In nucleotides, the CDR3 is TGTGCCAGCAGCTTGGAGGGGGGGCAGGGCACTGAAGCTTTCTTT. It is translated as CASSLEGGQGTEAFF.

This chain joins TRBV20-1 and TRBJ2-3; 11 bases are shared with TRBD2. V was pared by 3 bases and J by 1 base, with 3 bases of the junction left unmatched. The germline V gene has CDR1 DFQATT and CDR2 SNEGSKA (reference sequence). The CDR3 has 15 amino acids. DNA of the CDR3: TGCAGTGCTAGTGGTAGCGGGGGGGGCACAGATACGCAGTATTTT. It specifies CSASGSGGGTDTQYF.

The J gene is TRBJ1-1, the V gene TRBV5-1; no definite D call. Trimming removed 4 bases at V and 4 bases at J, with 11 bases between. The germline V gene encodes CDR1 SGHRS and CDR2 YFSETQ. The CDR3 has 13 residues. CDR3 region: CASSLGFSTEAFF. Written as DNA, the CDR3 is TGCGCCAGCAGCCTAGGATTTTCCACTGAAGCTTTCTTT.

The sample holds a few counts of this clone. The gene calls are TRBV5-1 and TRBJ2-1; D gene unclear. CDR3 length: 14 amino acids. Germline V gene data show CDR1 as SGHRS and CDR2 as YFSETQ. The V and J ends lost 1 base and 3 bases respectively, with 8 bases between them. CDR3 DNA: TGCGCCAGCAGCTTGCCTAGTATCTACAATGAGCAGTTCTTC. This encodes CASSLPSIYNEQFF.

CDR3: CASSLSQGYEKLFF. DNA for the CDR3: TGTGCCAGCAGCTTGAGTCAGGGGTATGAAAAACTGTTTTTT. This chain connects TRBV7-8 to TRBJ1-4; D is possibly TRBD1 (6 bases). Between the trimmed V and J ends, which lost 3 bases and 6 bases, there was a span of 11 bases. This CDR3 has 14 residues. Germline CDR1 is SGHVS and CDR2 is FQNEAQ.

The chain combines TRBV9 with TRBJ1-1; 8 bases fit TRBD1. Germline V lookup: CDR1 SGDLS, CDR2 YYNGEE. The junction had 8 bases not matched to a gene; V was cut back by 4 bases and J by 0 bases. The CDR3 loop spans 16 amino acids. CDR3 sequence: CASSRDRHLLNTEAFF. CDR3 sequence (DNA): TGTGCCAGCAGCCGGGACAGGCACCTTCTGAACACTGAAGCTTTCTTT. The whole variable domain, remainder taken from reference TRBV9 and TRBJ1-1, is DSGVTQTPKHLITATGQRVTLRCSPRSGDLSVYWYQQSLDQGLQFLIQYYNGEERAKGNILERFSAQQFPDLHSELNLSSLELGDSALYFCASSRDRHLLNTEAFFGQGTRLTVV.

This rearrangement joins TRBV4-1 to TRBJ1-1, with a weak D call TRBD1 (6 bases). Trimming stripped 3 bases from V and 1 base from J, with 9 bases between. The CDR3 has 14 amino acids. The germline V gene encodes CDR1 MGHRA and CDR2 YSYEKL. The CDR3 DNA reads TGCGCCAGCAGCCAGCAACAGGGGAACACTGAAGCTTTCTTT. Translated: CASSQQQGNTEAFF.

This clone came up a few times. V and J are TRBV6-1 and TRBJ1-5; perhaps TRBD1 as D (5 bases). The CDR3 has 15 amino acids. From germline, CDR1 is MNHNS and CDR2 SASEGT. V lost 2 bases, J lost 5 bases, and 13 bases lay in between. CDR3 protein: CASSEWSRGDQPQHF. In nucleotides, the CDR3 is TGTGCCAGCAGTGAATGGTCGCGGGGGGATCAGCCCCAGCATTTT.

This chain uses TRBV6-5 with TRBJ1-6, with 7 bases identical to TRBD1. The CDR3 loop spans 14 amino acids. CDR1 is MNHEY and CDR2 is SVGAGI in the germline V gene. With V trimmed by 6 bases and J by 7 bases, 6 bases remained unmatched. The CDR3 region is CASSKQGRNSPLHF. In DNA, the CDR3 is TGTGCCAGCAGCAAACAGGGGAGGAATTCACCCCTCCACTTT.

This rearrangement joins TRBV20-1 to TRBJ2-4, with 7 bases that match TRBD2. Looked up from germline, CDR1 is DFQATT and CDR2 is SNEGSKA (reference sequence). This CDR3 comprises 15 residues. The V segment lost 3 bases and the J segment 1 base; nucleotides outside the gene matches: 6. CDR3 in DNA: TGCAGTGCTAGTGGGGGGGTCGAGGCCAAAAACATTCAGTACTTC. Protein product: CSASGGVEAKNIQYF.

This rearrangement joins TRBV28 to TRBJ1-2; tentatively, D is TRBD1 (5 bases). Per germline, CDR1 MDHEN and CDR2 SYDVKM. V lost 2 bases and J lost 2, with 9 bases in between. CDR3 length: 14 residues. This CDR3 reads CASSLLSGNYGYTF. The CDR3 DNA reads as TGTGCCAGCAGTTTACTGTCAGGGAACTATGGCTACACCTTC.

The chain joins TRBV5-8 to TRBJ1-1, with TRBD1 matching over 9 bases. Losses at the gene ends were 5 bases for V and 4 bases for J; bases not matched to a gene: 6. Per germline, CDR1 SGHTS and CDR2 YDEGEE. This CDR3 has 14 amino acids. CDR3 coding DNA: TGTGCCAGCAGACCCCCGGGACAGGGCACTGAAGCTTTCTTT. As protein: CASRPPGQGTEAFF.

This rearrangement joins TRBV5-4 to TRBJ1-1; possible D gene TRBD1, 5 bases. The CDR3 is 13 residues long. Germline V CDR1 and CDR2: SGHNT, YYREEE (reference sequence). Trimming took off 3 bases at V and 6 bases at J, with 12 bases between the two ends. The CDR3 region has the DNA TGTGCCAGCAGCTATGACCCAGGGTCTGAAGCTTTCTTT. Amino acid sequence: CASSYDPGSEAFF.